This T cell receptor beta chain was obtained from a study of blood T cell repertoires in COVID-19. Across the study: Whether acute or convalescent, the COVID-19 samples came from the United States, Italy and Spain. PBMCs, B-cell-depleted T cells, or T cells were the source of the cDNA or gDNA that made up the material.

Cohort 3 donors counted as recovered after two negative PCRs, clearance, or resolved symptoms. Study processing details: Amplifying reference gene primers gave estimates of nucleated cell counts. The data were produced by immunoSEQ multiplex PCR, yet TCRdb's version contains in-frame clones alone and is incomplete. That table supplies the V and J calls and clone size; D and trimming were determined from the DNA. The sample shows roughly 450,000 clones, 90% of them seen only once. CDR1 and CDR2 (germline): WNHNN, SYGVQD (reference sequence). Trimming shortened V by 4 bases and J by 5 bases, and 18 bases separated the two germline ends. This CDR3 is built from 16 residues.

V and J are TRBV10-1 and TRBJ2-1, with a weak D call TRBD2 (7 bases). Specimen: PBMCs or T cells enriched from blood (not recorded which). The origin of this receptor is a man aged 18 to 30 who had recovered from COVID-19. The CDR3 DNA follows: TGCGCCAGCAGTGGTCGACGGGGGGCGTCCGACAATGAGCAGTTCTTC. It is translated as CASSGRRGASDNEQFF.